This T cell receptor (beta chain) emerged from a study of identical twins. The CDR3 covers 13 residues. Trimming removed 2 bases from V and 4 bases from J, with 7 bases in between. From germline, CDR1 is MRHNA and CDR2 SNTAGT. This clonotype occurred many times. TCRdb re-called the 5' RACE reads with MiXCR, one entry per CDR3 protein. The sample lists fewer than 250,000 distinct CDR3 sequences; less than 8% were seen once. These records were also assigned to another study, of yellow fever vaccine responses in identical twins.

The sequencing sample was made of memory (CD45RO+) T cells sorted from blood. The sequence derives from a woman between 18 and 29 years old in good health. The V call is TRBV6-4, the J call TRBJ2-3; tentatively, D is TRBD2 (5 bases). CDR3 in amino acids: CASSDGSADTQYF. CDR3 sequence (DNA): TGTGCCAGCAGTGACGGGAGCGCAGATACGCAGTATTTT.